A single sample gave rise to the 23 T cell receptor beta chains below, sequenced in a study of cytomegalovirus exposure and HLA in healthy donors. 13 Jbeta primers and 60 Vbeta primers were used for the PCR. Sequencing used immunoSEQ multiplex PCR; TCRdb keeps in-frame clones, though not all of them. The table includes 170,000 or so clones, 77% detected once. The sequencing sample was made of PBMCs. Receptors originate from a woman in her 30s in good health and CMV-seronegative.

This clone has more than one count but fewer than ten. The J gene is TRBJ2-1, the V gene TRBV6-1, with 14 bases matching TRBD2. Germline CDR1 reads MNHNS; CDR2 reads SASEGT. This CDR3 is 15 amino acids long. V trimming: 8 bases; J trimming: 6 bases; junction bases outside the gene matches: 6. The CDR3 coding sequence is TGTGCCAGCGGACGGGGACTAGCGGGGGTCAATGAGCAGTTCTTC. Its protein is CASGRGLAGVNEQFF.

The V and J genes are TRBV29-1 and TRBJ2-7; 8 bases are a match to TRBD1. Losses at the gene ends were 6 bases for V and 1 base for J; bases not matched to a gene: 5. CDR1 SQVTM and CDR2 ANQGSEA come from the germline V gene. The CDR3 extends over 13 amino acids. The CDR3 loop is CSVGQDTSYEQYF. Written as DNA, the CDR3 is TGCAGCGTGGGACAGGACACGTCCTACGAGCAGTACTTC.

This clone was observed a few times. The chain has TRBV15 and TRBJ2-7; 7 nucleotides agree with TRBD1. J was trimmed by 4 bases and V by 8 bases; bases with no gene match: 8. Germline CDR1 reads LNHNV; CDR2 reads YYDKDF (reference sequence). The CDR3 is 13 amino acids. CDR3 bases: TGTGCCACCTCTTTCGACAGGGCTTACGAGCAGTACTTC. It translates to CATSFDRAYEQYF.

The gene calls are TRBV5-5 and TRBJ1-1; tentatively, D is TRBD1 (6 bases). Germline CDR1 and CDR2: SGHKS and YYEKEE (reference sequence). V was clipped by 4 bases and J by 0 bases, with 13 bases between them. The CDR3 extends over 15 amino acids. CDR3 sequence: CASSPSQGMNTEAFF. The CDR3, as DNA: TGTGCCAGCAGCCCCTCACAGGGAATGAACACTGAAGCTTTCTTT.

The rearrangement joins TRBV18 to TRBJ2-5, with D possibly TRBD1 on 5 matching bases. The V and J ends lost 5 bases and 2 bases respectively, with 9 bases between them. Per germline, CDR1 KGHSH and CDR2 LQKENI. This CDR3 has 13 residues. This chain's CDR3 is CASSEDIQETQYF. In DNA, the CDR3 is TGTGCCAGCTCAGAGGACATACAAGAGACCCAGTACTTC.

The chain combines TRBV30 with TRBJ2-6; 8 bases match TRBD2. CDR3 length: 15 amino acids. With V trimmed by 0 bases and J by 9 bases, 7 bases remained unmatched. The V gene's germline CDR1 is GTSNPN and CDR2 SVGIG (reference sequence). The CDR3 is CAWSVPGLGINVLTF. Written as DNA, the CDR3 is TGTGCCTGGAGTGTACCGGGACTAGGGATCAACGTCCTGACTTTC.

V usage is TRBV4-1 and J usage is TRBJ2-5, with 7 bases lining up with TRBD1. J was trimmed by 2 bases and V by 2 bases; bases with no gene match: 14. CDR1 MGHRA and CDR2 YSYEKL come from the germline V gene. The CDR3 covers 18 residues. The CDR3 loop is CASSQSRTGALSQETQYF. For the CDR3, the DNA is TGCGCCAGCAGCCAATCACGTACAGGGGCGCTGAGTCAAGAGACCCAGTACTTC.

V usage is TRBV29-1 and J usage is TRBJ2-3; 8 positions agree with TRBD2. CDR1 is SQVTM and CDR2 is ANQGSEA in the germline V gene. Unmatched junction bases numbered 5, after V lost 2 bases and J lost 10 bases. The CDR3 contains 12 residues. The CDR3 reads CSVEPGGSSQYF. In DNA, the CDR3 is TGCAGCGTTGAACCGGGAGGGAGTTCGCAGTATTTT.

Only one count was recorded for this clone. The chain recombines TRBV19 with TRBJ2-1; D might be TRBD1 (6 bases). V was trimmed by 5 bases and J by 8 bases, leaving 19 bases between them. There are 15 residues in the CDR3. From germline, CDR1 is LNHDA and CDR2 SQIVND (reference sequence). This CDR3 reads CASSPETGPGHEQFF. CDR3 DNA sequence: TGTGCCAGTAGTCCCGAGACAGGTCCGGGCCATGAGCAGTTCTTC.

The V gene is TRBV2, the J gene TRBJ1-2; 10 positions match TRBD1. The V gene end was trimmed by 7 bases and the J gene end by 8 bases; junction bases not matched to a gene: 13. The CDR3 is 15 residues long. CDR1 is SNHLY and CDR2 is FYNNEI in the germline V gene. The CDR3 coding sequence is TGTGCCAGCAAAGCAACCGGGACAGGGGTCCGGGGCTACACCTTC. Protein sequence: CASKATGTGVRGYTF.

J is TRBJ1-5 and V is TRBV18, with 8 bases matching TRBD1. The V segment lost 5 bases and the J segment 5 bases; nucleotides outside the gene matches: 5. This CDR3 region has 14 residues. Germline-derived CDR1 and CDR2 are KGHSH and LQKENI. The CDR3 sequence is CASSSQGADQPQHF. In DNA, the CDR3 is TGTGCCAGCTCATCCCAGGGGGCAGATCAGCCCCAGCATTTT.

The chain joins TRBV19 to TRBJ2-3, with 10 bases matching TRBD2. Trimming at V came to 7 bases and at J to 5 bases, leaving 9 bases not matched to a gene. CDR3 length: 15 amino acids. Germline-derived CDR1 and CDR2 are LNHDA and SQIVND (reference sequence). In nucleotides, the CDR3 is TGTGCCAGTACCCTTCTAGCGGGGGTCAAAGATACGCAGTATTTT. Residues: CASTLLAGVKDTQYF. Complete variable domain (other parts from reference TRBV19 and TRBJ2-3): DGGITQSPKYLFRKEGQNVTLSCEQNLNHDAMYWYRQDPGQGLRLIYYSQIVNDFQKGDIAEGYSVSREKKESFPLTVTSAQKNPTAFYLCASTLLAGVKDTQYFGPGTRLTVL.

The V gene is TRBV5-1, the J gene TRBJ1-4; D is uncertain. The CDR3 length is 14 residues. V was clipped by 1 base and J by 6 bases, with 10 bases between them. From germline, CDR1 is SGHRS and CDR2 YFSETQ. Here the CDR3 reads CASSLSHPHEKLFF. CDR3 sequence (DNA): TGCGCCAGCAGCTTGAGCCACCCGCATGAAAAACTGTTTTTT.

The chain employs TRBV5-5 and TRBJ1-2; 11 bases map to TRBD1. V was pared by 0 bases and J by 6 bases, with 7 bases of the junction left unmatched. The CDR3 loop spans 16 amino acids. Looked up from germline, CDR1 is SGHKS and CDR2 is YYEKEE (reference sequence). The DNA for the CDR3 is TGTGCCAGCAGCTTGGGGACAGGGGGCGCTTGGGATGGCTACACCTTC. The encoded protein is CASSLGTGGAWDGYTF.

V is TRBV29-1 and J is TRBJ2-7; TRBD2 matches 14 bases. V was pared by 5 bases and J by 5 bases, with 5 bases of the junction left unmatched. CDR1 is SQVTM and CDR2 is ANQGSEA in the germline V gene. CDR3 length: 14 amino acids. This chain's CDR3 is CSVTQGLAGDEQYF. The CDR3 bases are TGCAGCGTTACTCAGGGACTAGCGGGAGACGAGCAGTACTTC.

This sequence joins TRBV27 and TRBJ2-7; 10 bases align to TRBD2. Germline V gives CDR1 MNHEY, CDR2 SMNVEV (reference sequence). J was trimmed by 3 bases and V by 8 bases; bases with no gene match: 7. This CDR3 has 14 amino acids. CDR3 loop: CASSSLAGRYEQYF. The CDR3 DNA follows: TGTGCCAGCTCATCACTAGCGGGGCGCTACGAGCAGTACTTC.

This clone was found once. The chain uses TRBV7-9 and TRBJ2-7; 10 bases line up with TRBD2. The trim removed 5 bases at V and 2 bases at J, leaving 3 bases unmatched. This CDR3 is 14 amino acids long. Germline values: CDR1 SEHNR, CDR2 FQNEAQ (reference sequence). In nucleotides, the CDR3 is TGTGCCAGCAGCCGGACTAGCGGAGCCTACGAGCAGTACTTC. Protein: CASSRTSGAYEQYF.

This clone was recorded a few times. V usage is TRBV6-5 and J usage is TRBJ1-5; D is possibly TRBD1 (6 bases). The germline V gene encodes CDR1 MNHEY and CDR2 SVGAGI. This CDR3 region has 16 residues. With 2 bases removed from V and 1 base from J, the gap between germline ends came to 12 bases. CDR3 DNA sequence: TGTGCCAGCAGTTACAGGGGGAATAGGAGCAATCAGCCCCAGCATTTT. This encodes CASSYRGNRSNQPQHF.

The genes are TRBV19 and TRBJ1-2; 8 bases map to TRBD1. There are 18 residues in the CDR3. J lost 1 base, V lost 5 bases, and 15 bases had no gene match. Germline V gene data show CDR1 as LNHDA and CDR2 as SQIVND (reference sequence). The CDR3 coding sequence is TGTGCCAGTAGTTTTGCCCCGGACAGGGCACTTTATAACTATGGCTACACCTTC. Translated, it gives CASSFAPDRALYNYGYTF.

J is TRBJ1-1 and V is TRBV10-3; the D gene is possibly TRBD1 (6 bases). V dropped 11 bases and J dropped 8 bases, with 15 bases sitting between them. This CDR3 contains 11 residues. Germline V gene lookup returns CDR1 ENHRY and CDR2 SYGVKD. The CDR3 reads CAAGGGREAFF. In DNA, the CDR3 is TGTGCCGCCGGCGGGGGGCGCGAAGCTTTCTTT.

The chain carries TRBV5-1 and TRBJ1-1; 9 bases map to TRBD1. The CDR3 has 15 amino acids. Looked up from germline, CDR1 is SGHRS and CDR2 is YFSETQ. Unmatched junction bases numbered 6, after V lost 4 bases and J lost 2 bases. The CDR3 sequence: CASSATQGANTEAFF. The CDR3 coding sequence is TGCGCCAGCAGCGCAACACAGGGGGCCAACACTGAAGCTTTCTTT.

This chain connects TRBV5-6 to TRBJ1-4; 7 bases are a match to TRBD1. The V gene end was trimmed by 3 bases and the J gene end by 0 bases; junction bases not matched to a gene: 2. The CDR3 is 15 residues long. Germline V gives CDR1 SGHDT, CDR2 YYEEEE. The CDR3 sequence is CASSWDSATNEKLFF. CDR3 in DNA: TGTGCCAGCAGCTGGGACAGCGCAACTAATGAAAAACTGTTTTTT. Full variable domain (missing parts from reference TRBV5-6 and TRBJ1-4): DAGVTQSPTHLIKTRGQQVTLRCSPKSGHDTVSWYQQALGQGPQFIFQYYEEEERQRGNFPDRFSGHQFPNYSSELNVNALLLGDSALYLCASSWDSATNEKLFFGSGTQLSVL.

This clone was counted a few times. The genes are TRBV4-1 and TRBJ2-3, with 8 bases matching TRBD2. Germline V gives CDR1 MGHRA, CDR2 YSYEKL. J lost 3 bases, V lost 0 bases, and 5 bases had no gene match. This CDR3 contains 16 residues. The CDR3 DNA follows: TGCGCCAGCAGCCAAGATCCGGGACTAGAGACAGATACGCAGTATTTT. Translation gives CASSQDPGLETDTQYF.